The 8 T cell receptor beta chains below come from one sample, sequenced in a study of shared T cell receptors in the human thymus. TCRdb keeps only in-frame clones here, not all; method: immunoSEQ multiplex PCR. The sample lists 700,000 to 750,000 clones, 70% to 90% occurring once. These data were also reused for a study on human thymus T cells.

What was sequenced was thymocytes. Receptors originate from a girl in the first two years of life with a congenital heart defect.

The chain couples TRBV12-5 to TRBJ1-3; unclear D gene. The CDR3 is 16 residues long. Germline-derived CDR1 and CDR2 are LGHNT and FRNRAP. Trimming took off 0 bases at V and 0 bases at J, with 9 bases between the two ends. This CDR3 reads CASGLVPPSSGNTIYF. The DNA for the CDR3 is TGTGCTAGTGGTTTGGTACCCCCGAGCTCTGGAAACACCATATATTTT.

J is TRBJ2-7 and V is TRBV15, with D maybe TRBD2 (5 bases). Germline values: CDR1 LNHNV, CDR2 YYDKDF (reference sequence). V lost 0 bases and J lost 0, with 18 bases in between. The CDR3 runs to 18 residues. The CDR3 DNA sequence: TGTGCCACCAGCAGAGATGGCCCCAAACTAGTCCTCTCCTACGAGCAGTACTTC. Translated: CATSRDGPKLVLSYEQYF.

The rearrangement uses TRBV28 and TRBJ1-2; 7 nucleotides align to TRBD1. Germline loops: CDR1 MDHEN, CDR2 SYDVKM. The trim removed 5 bases at V and 3 bases at J, leaving 6 bases unmatched. The CDR3 loop spans 14 amino acids. CDR3 nucleotides: TGTGCCAGCAGTCCGGGACAGCGATACTATGGCTACACCTTC. It specifies CASSPGQRYYGYTF.

The chain links TRBV27 to TRBJ1-6; a possible D gene is TRBD1 (6 bases). Trimming took 3 bases from V and 6 from J, leaving 12 bases between them. The CDR3 contains 15 residues. The germline V gene has CDR1 MNHEY and CDR2 SMNVEV (reference sequence). The CDR3 loop is CASSFNRVVNSPLHF. The DNA of the CDR3 is TGTGCCAGCAGTTTTAACAGGGTGGTTAATTCACCCCTCCACTTT.

The chain uses TRBV28 and TRBJ1-2, with D tentatively TRBD1 (5 bases). The germline CDR1 and CDR2 sequences are MDHEN and SYDVKM. The ends were cut back, 4 bases at V and 7 bases at J, with 16 bases in the middle. CDR3 length: 14 amino acids. The CDR3 is CASSSGRIGVGYTF. CDR3 DNA: TGTGCCAGCAGTTCAGGCAGGATAGGGGTTGGCTACACCTTC.

This rearrangement joins TRBV9 to TRBJ1-6, with a possible D match to TRBD1 (5 bases). Germline V gene lookup returns CDR1 SGDLS and CDR2 YYNGEE. V gave up 5 bases and J gave up 13 bases, with 31 bases separating them. The CDR3 sequence is 18 residues long. The DNA for the CDR3 is TGTGCCAGCAGTAAAGGCGGGACCGAAGGTTCCAGTTCAGTCCCCCTCCACTTT. Its translation is CASSKGGTEGSSSVPLHF.

This chain links TRBV28 with TRBJ2-1, with D tentatively TRBD1 (7 bases). CDR1 is MDHEN, CDR2 SYDVKM, per germline. The CDR3 is 14 residues long. V lost 7 bases and J lost 5, with 15 bases in between. CDR3 DNA sequence: TGTGCCAGCACCAGGGGGGTCTGCAACAATGAGCAGTTCTTC. It codes for CASTRGVCNNEQFF.

This rearrangement joins TRBV6-5 to TRBJ2-7, with a tentative D call TRBD1 (6 bases). Looked up from germline, CDR1 is MNHEY and CDR2 is SVGAGI. The CDR3 has 13 residues. Trimming left V 6 bases short and J 3 bases short, with 12 bases between. The CDR3 loop is CASRNRGIYEQYF. Written as DNA, the CDR3 is TGTGCCAGCAGGAATAGGGGGATCTACGAGCAGTACTTC.